A selection of T cell receptor beta chains follows, all from one sample in a study of blood T cells in healthy people across ages. TCRdb called the 5' RACE reads again in MiXCR, with one record for every CDR3 protein. The table lists fewer than 1 million distinct CDR3 sequences, 40% to 50% of them singletons. Sequencing was performed on blood. These receptors all stem from a man aged 55 to 70 in good health. Both conserved end residues are part of each CDR3. The D gene is left open where the match is weak. A clone size is listed for some rows: how often the clone was seen (once, few, many), or a class if it is expanded.

TRBV13,.,TRBJ2-1,.,CASSATHEGYNEQFF,TGTGCCAGCAGCGCAACCCACGAGGGGTACAATGAGCAGTTCTTC
TRBV29-1,.,TRBJ2-6,.,CSVAGSGANVLTF,TGCAGCGTTGCAGGGTCTGGGGCCAACGTCCTGACTTTC
TRBV7-9,.,TRBJ2-1,few,CASSLATSYNEQFF,TGTGCCAGCAGCTTGGCTACATCCTACAATGAGCAGTTCTTC
TRBV5-1,.,TRBJ2-5,.,CANSLAGWGQQETQYF,TGCGCCAACAGCTTGGCCGGGTGGGGCCAACAAGAGACCCAGTACTTC
TRBV7-9,.,TRBJ1-1,.,CASSLGWGAVEAFF,TGTGCCAGCAGCTTGGGCTGGGGCGCGGTTGAAGCTTTCTTT
TRBV16,.,TRBJ2-5,.,CASSLIEVAETQYF,TGTGCCAGCAGCCTAATAGAGGTGGCGGAGACCCAGTACTTC
TRBV29-1,.,TRBJ2-3,.,CSGLQRTDTQYF,TGCAGCGGTTTACAGAGGACAGATACGCAGTATTTT
TRBV29-1,.,TRBJ2-1,.,CSHTGQFGNEQFF,TGCAGCCACACGGGACAATTCGGCAATGAGCAGTTCTTC
TRBV7-2,.,TRBJ2-5,few,CASSSAAGTYQETQYF,TGTGCCAGCAGCTCCGCGGCAGGAACTTACCAAGAGACCCAGTACTTC
TRBV6-1,.,TRBJ2-1,few,CASSPQVEEQFF,TGTGCCAGCAGCCCCCAGGTGGAGGAGCAGTTCTTC
TRBV12-3/TRBV12-4,.,TRBJ1-6,.,CASSLGQTGTNSPLHF,TGTGCCAGCAGTTTGGGACAAACCGGCACTAATTCACCCCTCCACTTT
TRBV6-5,TRBD1,TRBJ1-6,.,CASSYENSGDRGWPLHF,TGTGCCAGCAGTTACGAGAACTCCGGGGACAGAGGATGGCCCCTCCACTTT
TRBV12-3/TRBV12-4,.,TRBJ2-5,.,CASSLSGGRTQYF,TGTGCCAGCAGTTTATCTGGGGGGAGAACCCAGTACTTC
TRBV21-1,.,TRBJ1-2,few,CASSKRGTGPNYGYTF,TGTGCCAGCAGCAAACGCGGGACAGGGCCTAACTATGGCTACACCTTC
TRBV20-1,TRBD2,TRBJ2-7,few,CSARLLAGGTYEQYF,TGCAGTGCTAGGCTGTTAGCGGGGGGTACCTACGAGCAGTACTTC
TRBV12-5,.,TRBJ1-2,.,CASGLGTVRYTF,TGTGCTAGTGGTTTGGGGACAGTCCGCTACACCTTC